This entry lists 16 T cell receptor beta chains sequenced from one sample in a study of blood T cell repertoires in COVID-19. Measured with immunoSEQ multiplex PCR; TCRdb has only the in-frame clones, and not every one. The sample holds about 190,000 clones; roughly 82% are singletons and the top ten take 5.6%. The specimen sequenced was PBMCs or T cells enriched from blood (not recorded which). The source is a man aged 35-49 years with acute COVID-19.

J is TRBJ1-1 and V is TRBV3-1 (or the pseudogene TRBV3-2); D not resolved. Trimming removed 3 bases from V and 5 bases from J, with 13 bases in between. Germline V gives CDR1 LGHDT, CDR2 YNNKEL (reference sequence). The CDR3 runs to 14 residues. CDR3 nucleotide sequence: TGTGCCAGCAGCCAGCCGGGTCCGGGGACTGAAGCTTTCTTT. Translated, it gives CASSQPGPGTEAFF.

V gene TRBV23-1 combines with J gene TRBJ1-6; D gene ambiguous. TRBV23-1 is annotated as an ORF whose role is uncertain. V dropped 7 bases and J dropped 6 bases, with 10 bases sitting between them. The CDR3 has 13 amino acids. In DNA, the CDR3 is TGCGCCAGCATTGCGGCCGGTAATTCACCCCTCCACTTT. Amino acid sequence: CASIAAGNSPLHF.

CDR3 sequence: CASSYFEGGPESAQYF. Here the CDR3 DNA reads TGTGCCAGCAGTTACTTCGAGGGAGGGCCCGAATCGGCGCAGTATTTT. This chain links TRBV6-5 with TRBJ2-3; 7 positions match TRBD2. After removal of 1 base from V and 10 bases from J, the junction contained 14 bases not matched to a gene. Germline V CDR1 and CDR2: MNHEY, SVGAGI. This CDR3 comprises 16 residues.

The chain joins TRBV5-1 to TRBJ2-5, with 7 positions matching TRBD1. Germline loops: CDR1 SGHRS, CDR2 YFSETQ. This CDR3 spans 13 amino acids. V was clipped by 0 bases and J by 4 bases; unmatched bases: 0. The CDR3 nucleotides are TGCGCCAGCAGCTTGGACAGGGGAGAGACCCAGTACTTC. Translation: CASSLDRGETQYF.

The rearrangement uses TRBV7-3 and TRBJ2-3, with 10 bases that match TRBD2. The CDR3 is 14 residues long. J was trimmed by 11 bases and V by 3 bases; bases with no gene match: 8. Germline V CDR1 and CDR2: SGHTA, FQGTGA. The CDR3 DNA follows: TGTGCCAGCAGCTTGAGCGCTAGCGGGGGCCAGCAGTATTTT. The encoded protein is CASSLSASGGQQYF.

The rearrangement links TRBV19 to TRBJ2-1, with D possibly being TRBD2 (6 bases). V was trimmed by 3 bases and J by 10 bases, leaving 13 bases between them. CDR1 is LNHDA and CDR2 is SQIVND in the germline V gene (reference sequence). This CDR3 has 13 residues. The CDR3 bases are TGTGCCAGTAGTATTGGGACTCCTCAAGAGCAGTTCTTC. This sequence encodes CASSIGTPQEQFF. Based on the CDR3 plus reference TRBV19 and TRBJ2-1, the full variable domain is DGGITQSPKYLFRKEGQNVTLSCEQNLNHDAMYWYRQDPGQGLRLIYYSQIVNDFQKGDIAEGYSVSREKKESFPLTVTSAQKNPTAFYLCASSIGTPQEQFFGPGTRLTVL.

The V gene is TRBV4-3, the J gene TRBJ2-7; TRBD1 matches at 7 bases. Germline V gene lookup returns CDR1 LGHNA and CDR2 YSLEER. The CDR3 runs to 15 residues. J was trimmed by 4 bases and V by 2 bases; bases with no gene match: 8. CDR3 sequence reads: CASSQLVGGGYEQYF. The CDR3, as DNA: TGCGCCAGCAGCCAACTCGTAGGGGGCGGTTACGAGCAGTACTTC.

The chain uses TRBV5-1 and TRBJ2-3; 7 nucleotides line up with TRBD1. The CDR3 covers 13 residues. Germline V CDR1 and CDR2: SGHRS, YFSETQ. V lost 5 bases and J lost 5; bases outside the gene matches: 5. The CDR3 sequence: CASRLTGEDTQYF. The DNA of the CDR3 is TGCGCCAGCAGACTTACAGGGGAAGATACGCAGTATTTT.

The chain has TRBV2 and TRBJ2-7, with TRBD2 identical over 9 bases. CDR1 and CDR2 (germline): SNHLY, FYNNEI. Unmatched junction bases numbered 8, after V lost 6 bases and J lost 2 bases. The CDR3 contains 15 residues. CDR3 region: CASRKTSGQTYEQYF. The CDR3 DNA follows: TGTGCCAGCAGGAAGACTAGCGGACAAACCTACGAGCAGTACTTC.

This rearrangement joins TRBV7-9 to TRBJ1-1; D is possibly TRBD1 (6 bases). The CDR3 covers 19 residues. Germline V gene sequence: CDR1 SEHNR, CDR2 FQNEAQ (reference sequence). The ends were cut back, 5 bases at V and 2 bases at J, with 27 bases in the middle. The CDR3 loop is CASSPRVGWGHGPNTEAFF. CDR3 DNA: TGTGCCAGCAGCCCGAGGGTCGGTTGGGGACATGGACCAAACACTGAAGCTTTCTTT.

The chain combines TRBV10-3 with TRBJ2-1; possible D gene TRBD2, 6 bases. The V end lost 4 bases, the J end lost 5 bases, and 15 bases lay between the germline ends. Germline V lookup: CDR1 ENHRY, CDR2 SYGVKD. The CDR3 has 15 amino acids. In DNA form, the CDR3 reads TGTGCCATCAGTGTTACTAGCCGGGACCACAATGAGCAGTTCTTC. Protein product: CAISVTSRDHNEQFF.

J is TRBJ2-7 and V is TRBV5-1; D is perhaps TRBD2 (6 bases). The CDR3 loop spans 15 amino acids. Germline CDR1 is SGHRS and CDR2 is YFSETQ. The V gene lost 0 bases and the J gene lost 5 bases, with 15 bases spanning the gap. CDR3 in amino acids: CASSLALGGGDEQYF. The CDR3 DNA reads TGCGCCAGCAGCTTGGCTCTGGGGGGAGGCGACGAGCAGTACTTC.

CDR3 DNA: TGTGCCAGCAGCCATCGTACAGCCTACAATGAGCAGTTCTTC. This gives the protein CASSHRTAYNEQFF. The chain employs TRBV7-2 and TRBJ2-1; no clear D gene. The CDR3 totals 14 residues. Germline CDR1 and CDR2: SGHTA and FQGNSA. V was shortened by 5 bases and J by 2 bases, with 10 bases between the two germline ends.

V and J are TRBV2 and TRBJ2-3, with 9 positions matching TRBD1. Trimming at V came to 2 bases and at J to 4 bases, leaving 1 base not matched to a gene. Looked up from germline, CDR1 is SNHLY and CDR2 is FYNNEI. This CDR3 region has 14 residues. CDR3 sequence (DNA): TGTGCCAGCAGTGAAACAGGGGGCCCAGATACGCAGTATTTT. It codes for CASSETGGPDTQYF.

This clone was observed a handful of times. The chain has TRBV11-3 and TRBJ2-1, with 10 bases fitting TRBD1. The CDR3 loop spans 15 amino acids. Germline V gives CDR1 SGHNT, CDR2 YENEEA. The V segment lost 5 bases and the J segment 4 bases; nucleotides outside the gene matches: 5. The CDR3 loop reads CASSLTGQGYNEQFF. The CDR3 DNA follows: TGTGCCAGCAGCCTGACGGGACAGGGGTACAATGAGCAGTTCTTC.

The count of this clone is one. CDR3 sequence: CATSQGPPGNQPQHF. The CDR3 DNA sequence: TGTGCCACCAGTCAGGGGCCTCCCGGCAATCAGCCCCAGCATTTT. J is TRBJ1-5 and V is TRBV24-1, with D perhaps TRBD1 (6 bases). CDR1 is KGHDR and CDR2 is SFDVKD in the germline V gene. This CDR3 is built from 15 residues. V dropped 6 bases and J dropped 2 bases, with 13 bases sitting between them.